This T cell receptor (beta chain) emerged from a study of CXCR3-negative and CXCR3-positive naive CD8 T cells (dated by TCRdb to about 2019). For the study in its entirety: In total, roughly 130 million TRB reads were obtained, corresponding to roughly 1.5 +/- 0.3 million reads per library. The diversity and physicochemical repertoire analyses included eleven to twelve donors pooled from two independent experiments. For the TRBV-TRBJ cluster analysis, the naive subsets came from roughly 5 donors, while the memory cells came from 3 donors.

The full study reports these points: Because surface CD5, which has been linked to self-reactivity in mice, was comparable between naive subsets, TCR interaction strength was also inferred from TRB CDR3 physicochemical properties. Both naive subsets had comparably high repertoire diversity, while memory CD8+ T cells had much lower repertoire diversity. CXCR3 expression partially decreased after cryopreservation, so most assays used freshly isolated PBMCs. Compared with CXCR3-negative naive cells, CXCR3-positive naive cells had TRB CDR3s with higher hydrophobicity (lower Kidera factor 4), lower energy, and higher strength and volume indices. Within the same donor, TRBV-TRBJ usage looked similar between naive CXCR3-negative and CXCR3-positive cells, but memory cells had distinct patterns.

From cysteine to phenylalanine, the CDR3 is 15 amino acids long. DNA for this receptor is not on file. CDR1 SGHRS and CDR2 YFSETQ were looked up in the germline V gene. Each CD8+ T cell subset was flow-sorted in triplicate, and 300,000 or so cells per subset were placed directly into RLT lysis buffer. To keep memory contaminants out, a stringent definition of naive CD8+ T cells was applied: CD45RO-CCR7+CD27+CD95-. Peripheral blood mononuclear cells were isolated from buffy coats by standard density gradient centrifugation. A FACSAria III was used to flow-sort naive CXCR3-negative and CXCR3-positive CD8+ T cells. An RNeasy Mini Kit was used to extract total RNA from the sorted cells. For this clonotype: The antigen it recognizes is unknown.

This sample was sequenced with a NextSeq 550. The Human TCR Profiling Kit (MiLaboratory) was used to prepare UMI-labeled 5' RACE TRB cDNA libraries. The full amount of extracted RNA was used for cDNA synthesis, and the full amount of resulting cDNA was used for PCR amplification. Libraries were prepared in parallel using an identical number of PCR cycles. The authors processed their data as follows. About 50,000 +/- 10,000 unique UMI-labeled TRB cDNA molecules per library were extracted with MIGEC and MiXCR, with at least two reads per UMI required. Each library averaged roughly 40,000 +/- 10,000 functional in-frame TRB CDR3 nucleotide clonotypes without stop codons. After each sample was downsampled to 5000 UMI-labeled TRB molecules, VDJtools was used to calculate diversity metrics such as normalized Shannon-Wiener and Chao1. VDJtools computed clonotype-size-weighted physicochemical properties of the central five CDR3 residues: interaction energy, strength, volume and Kidera factor 4. TCRdb reprocessed the reads and provides one entry for every CDR3 protein sequence; no DNA is given. The V and J calls here are based on TCRdb, not the publication. The sample's table lists a count of over 70,000 distinct CDR3 sequences. The top ten hold 0.82% of the sample.

The sequence links TRBV5-1 to TRBJ2-7; TCRdb indicates TRBD1, and absent DNA this call remains unverified. The clonotype originates from a human donor in good health. Some clones in this sample may be carry-over from other donors' samples. The source material was naive CXCR3+ CD8+ T cells from blood. Per the publication, the cell subset or site label means: CD45RO-CCR7+CD27+CD95- naive CD8+ T cells expressing CXCR3 (TNR3+). CDR3 sequence: CASSSYSGQVYEQYF.